This T cell receptor beta chain was captured in a study of T cells in Graves' hyperthyroidism and ophthalmopathy. This clonotype has more than one count but fewer than ten. V was clipped by 0 bases and J by 2 bases, with 10 bases between them. The CDR3 is 16 amino acids. CDR1 is MGHRA and CDR2 is YSYEKL in the germline V gene. There were TCR beta CDR3 regions amplified from RNA transcripts. First-round RT-PCR targeting the TCR CDR3 was performed with the HTBI primer set. Via MiXCR, TCRdb re-called the multiplex PCR reads, giving one row per CDR3 protein. The data show approximately 370,000 distinct CDR3 sequences, with about 15% seen just once and approximately 29% held by the top ten.

V and J are TRBV4-1 and TRBJ2-2, with D unclear. The sequence was collected from a woman aged 25-40 years with Graves' hyperthyroidism. The sample consisted of blood. CDR3 in DNA: TGCGCCAGCAGCCAAGAAGGATGGCTTAACACCGGGGAGCTGTTTTTT. Translated: CASSQEGWLNTGELFF.